Presented here are 20 T cell receptor beta chains from one specimen sequenced in a study of blood T cells in healthy people across ages. A second roughly 6 to 11 cycle PCR used barcoded and J-beta primers. TCRdb independently ran MiXCR on the 5' RACE reads; one entry per CDR3 protein. The repertoire consists of roughly 1,800,000 distinct CDR3 sequences, with about 50% occurring once and the leading ten covering approximately 2.1%. The sample was blood. These receptors came from a woman aged 40-49 years in good health.

This CDR3 reads CASSVGQGASCEQFF. As DNA, the CDR3 is TGTGCCAGCAGCGTAGGACAGGGGGCGAGTTGTGAGCAGTTCTTC. The chain uses TRBV9 and TRBJ2-1; 10 bases match TRBD1. Germline V gives CDR1 SGDLS, CDR2 YYNGEE. CDR3 length: 15 residues. V was pared by 0 bases and J by 9 bases, with 6 bases of the junction left unmatched. The whole variable domain, remainder taken from reference TRBV9 and TRBJ2-1, is DSGVTQTPKHLITATGQRVTLRCSPRSGDLSVYWYQQSLDQGLQFLIQYYNGEERAKGNILERFSAQQFPDLHSELNLSSLELGDSALYFCASSVGQGASCEQFFGPGTRLTVL.

This clonotype was detected only a few times. The chain employs TRBV7-2 and TRBJ2-4; D is possibly TRBD1 or TRBD2 (6 bases each). Germline assignment: CDR1 SGHTA and CDR2 FQGNSA. With 4 bases removed from V and 8 bases from J, the gap between germline ends came to 21 bases. The CDR3 covers 16 residues. The CDR3 here is CASSSPNGGLRYIQYF. DNA for the CDR3: TGTGCCAGCAGCTCCCCTAACGGGGGCCTTAGGTACATTCAGTACTTC.

The rearrangement joins TRBV25-1 to TRBJ2-7, with 12 bases aligning to TRBD2. CDR1 MGHDK and CDR2 SYGVNS come from the germline V gene. This CDR3 is 16 amino acids long. V lost 0 bases and J lost 5; bases outside the gene matches: 5. CDR3 DNA sequence: TGTGCCAGCAGTGAATATACTACTAGCGGGGGGAACGAGCAGTACTTC. Protein: CASSEYTTSGGNEQYF.

V and J are TRBV12-3 or TRBV12-4 and TRBJ1-6; 11 bases map to TRBD1. J gave up 12 bases and V 10 bases, and 5 bases lay outside the gene matches. The CDR3 runs 12 residues. CDR3 residues: CATSGQGEPLHF. CDR3 DNA sequence: TGTGCCACCTCGGGACAGGGGGAACCCCTCCACTTT.

This chain uses TRBV4-3 with TRBJ1-2; D may be TRBD1 (5 bases). Trimming took off 1 base at V and 7 bases at J, with 19 bases between the two ends. The CDR3 is made up of 16 amino acids. Germline V gene sequence: CDR1 LGHNA, CDR2 YSLEER. The CDR3 sequence is CASSQALIETRGGYTF. In nucleotides, the CDR3 is TGCGCCAGCAGCCAAGCCCTGATCGAGACTAGGGGTGGCTACACCTTC.

The chain links TRBV29-1 to TRBJ1-2; 9 bases agree with TRBD1. V lost 6 bases to trimming and J lost 8 bases; unmatched junction nucleotides: 7. Germline lookup yields CDR1 SQVTM and CDR2 ANQGSEA. This CDR3 region has 12 residues. The CDR3 DNA reads as TGCAGCGTCCCGGACAGGGGAAAGGGCTACACCTTC. Translating it yields CSVPDRGKGYTF. The complete variable domain, with remaining parts taken from reference TRBV29-1 and TRBJ1-2, reads SAVISQKPSRDICQRGTSLTIQCQVDSQVTMMFWYRQQPGQSLTLIATANQGSEATYESGFVIDKFPISRPNLTFSTLTVSNMSPEDSSIYLCSVPDRGKGYTFGSGTRLTVV.

Only a few counts were recorded for this clonotype. The rearrangement joins TRBV7-2 to TRBJ2-7, with 9 bases lining up with TRBD1. From germline, CDR1 is SGHTA and CDR2 FQGNSA. This CDR3 region has 16 residues. V was pared by 4 bases and J by 2 bases, with 9 bases of the junction left unmatched. The CDR3 is CASSSHGGTGTYEQYF. CDR3 sequence (DNA): TGTGCCAGCAGCTCCCATGGGGGGACAGGGACCTACGAGCAGTACTTC.

V and J are TRBV27 and TRBJ2-1; D perhaps matches TRBD2 (6 bases). Germline loops: CDR1 MNHEY, CDR2 SMNVEV (reference sequence). V lost 4 bases, J lost 9 bases, and 25 bases lay in between. The CDR3 loop spans 17 amino acids. The chain's CDR3 is CASSSRSSPEGYGEQFF. CDR3 nucleotides: TGTGCCAGCAGTTCCCGCAGTTCCCCGGAGGGGTACGGTGAGCAGTTCTTC.

The chain combines TRBV4-1 with TRBJ1-1; D gene uncertain. This CDR3 is built from 17 residues. The germline CDR1 and CDR2 sequences are MGHRA and YSYEKL. V lost 4 bases to trimming and J lost 0 bases, with 18 bases between them. CDR3 DNA sequence: TGCGCCAGCAGCCCACCGAGAAAGCCGGCGATGAACACTGAAGCTTTCTTT. It is translated as CASSPPRKPAMNTEAFF.

The V and J genes are TRBV27 and TRBJ2-1; D is uncertain. V was pared by 4 bases and J by 12 bases, with 16 bases between. CDR3 length equals 13 residues. CDR1 and CDR2 (germline): MNHEY, SMNVEV (reference sequence). In DNA form, the CDR3 reads TGTGCCAGCAGTTCCCTCCCCTCATTTGGGCAGTTCTTC. As protein: CASSSLPSFGQFF.

This clonotype was observed a handful of times. The chain has TRBV12-3 or TRBV12-4 and TRBJ2-5; TRBD1 matches 10 bases. With 5 bases clipped from V and 3 bases from J, the junction kept 9 bases outside the gene matches. This CDR3 is built from 16 residues. CDR3 coding DNA: TGTGCCAGCAGTATGACGACAGGGGGCTCGGAAGAGACCCAGTACTTC. Translating gives CASSMTTGGSEETQYF.

The chain uses TRBV4-2 and TRBJ2-3; 9 positions match TRBD2. J gave up 4 bases and V 0 bases, and 11 bases lay outside the gene matches. CDR1 is LGHNA, CDR2 YNFKEQ, per germline. CDR3 length: 18 residues. CDR3 bases: TGTGCCAGCAGCCAAGATCCCCCTGGCGGGGGGGCGGCAGATACGCAGTATTTT. This translates into CASSQDPPGGGAADTQYF.

This clonotype came up a few times. This chain uses TRBV5-1 with TRBJ2-4, with D possibly being TRBD2 (6 bases). V was shortened by 4 bases and J by 1 base, with 15 bases between the two germline ends. This CDR3 is 16 amino acids long. Germline values: CDR1 SGHRS, CDR2 YFSETQ. The CDR3 region is CASSAVGEAAKNIQYF. The CDR3 DNA follows: TGCGCCAGCAGCGCAGTAGGGGAGGCGGCCAAAAACATTCAGTACTTC.

The table lists this clonotype with a few counts. The genes are TRBV25-1 and TRBJ2-1; 8 nucleotides agree with TRBD1. J was trimmed by 3 bases and V by 4 bases; bases with no gene match: 8. Germline V gene lookup returns CDR1 MGHDK and CDR2 SYGVNS. The length of the CDR3 is 16 residues. The CDR3 here is CASSAVGQGVYNEQFF. The CDR3 DNA reads TGTGCCAGCAGTGCGGTTGGACAGGGTGTCTACAATGAGCAGTTCTTC.

The gene calls are TRBV20-1 and TRBJ2-5; D might be TRBD1 (6 bases). Germline V gives CDR1 DFQATT, CDR2 SNEGSKA (reference sequence). V dropped 2 bases and J dropped 1 base, with 11 bases sitting between them. The CDR3 covers 14 residues. CDR3 sequence: CSARYRTAQETQYF. In nucleotides, the CDR3 is TGCAGTGCTAGATACAGGACAGCCCAAGAGACCCAGTACTTC.

The rearrangement uses TRBV11-2 and TRBJ2-5; 7 nucleotides line up with TRBD2. The CDR3 is made up of 13 amino acids. J was trimmed by 2 bases and V by 10 bases; bases with no gene match: 7. Germline assignment: CDR1 SGHAT and CDR2 FQNNGV. The CDR3 region is CATTGTNQETQYF. The CDR3 bases are TGTGCCACCACGGGGACTAATCAAGAGACCCAGTACTTC.

This clonotype was seen only a few times. V gene TRBV4-3 combines with J gene TRBJ1-2, with D perhaps matching TRBD1 (6 bases). CDR3 size: 15 residues. Per the germline V gene, CDR1 is LGHNA and CDR2 is YSLEER. V shed 4 bases and J shed 1 base, with 13 bases lying between them. The CDR3 DNA reads as TGCGCCAGCAGCCCTAGTTGGGACAATAACTATGGCTACACCTTC. It encodes CASSPSWDNNYGYTF.

This clonotype was observed a few times. The V and J genes are TRBV2 and TRBJ2-1; TRBD1 agrees at 8 bases. There are 14 residues in the CDR3. CDR1 and CDR2 (germline): SNHLY, FYNNEI. The V and J ends lost 10 bases and 6 bases, in that order; junction bases with no gene match: 11. The DNA of the CDR3 is TGTGCCACCAGGGACAGGAGTTTAGTCAATGAGCAGTTCTTC. This gives the protein CATRDRSLVNEQFF.

The chain is built from TRBV11-2 and TRBJ2-1, with 9 bases aligning to TRBD1. The V gene end was trimmed by 5 bases and the J gene end by 7 bases; junction bases not matched to a gene: 6. This CDR3 comprises 14 residues. Germline V CDR1 and CDR2: SGHAT, FQNNGV. The CDR3 is CASSGDRERNEQFF. CDR3 nucleotides: TGTGCCAGCAGCGGGGACAGGGAGCGAAATGAGCAGTTCTTC.

This clonotype has just one count. The genes are TRBV6-5 and TRBJ1-2; 9 bases match TRBD1. The CDR3 has 15 amino acids. V lost 7 bases, J lost 7 bases, and 13 bases stayed unmatched. Looked up from germline, CDR1 is MNHEY and CDR2 is SVGAGI. In DNA form, the CDR3 reads TGTGCCAGCAATGGAGTCGTGACAGGGGGATGTGGCTACACCTTC. Translated, it gives CASNGVVTGGCGYTF.